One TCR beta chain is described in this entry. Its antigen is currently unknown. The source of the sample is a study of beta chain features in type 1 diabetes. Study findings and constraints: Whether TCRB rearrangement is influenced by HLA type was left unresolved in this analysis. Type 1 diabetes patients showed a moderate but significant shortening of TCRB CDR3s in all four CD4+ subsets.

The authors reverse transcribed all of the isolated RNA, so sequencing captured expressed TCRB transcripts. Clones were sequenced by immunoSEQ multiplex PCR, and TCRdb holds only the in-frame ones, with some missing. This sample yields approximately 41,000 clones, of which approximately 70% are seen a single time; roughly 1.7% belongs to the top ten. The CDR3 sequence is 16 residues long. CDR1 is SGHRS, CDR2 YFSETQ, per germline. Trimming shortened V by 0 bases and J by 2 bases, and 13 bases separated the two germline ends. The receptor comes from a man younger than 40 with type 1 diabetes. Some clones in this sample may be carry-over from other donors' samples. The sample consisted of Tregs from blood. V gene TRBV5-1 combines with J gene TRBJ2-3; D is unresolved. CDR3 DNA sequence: TGCGCCAGCAGCTTGGGGGCCGCAGCCAACACAGATACGCAGTATTTT. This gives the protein CASSLGAAANTDTQYF.